This T cell receptor beta chain was retrieved from a study of blood T cell repertoires in COVID-19. Study information: In each case, the material was cDNA or gDNA derived from T cells, B-cell-depleted T cells, or PBMCs.

Libraries were prepared by immunoSEQ multiplex PCR; TCRdb keeps only in-frame clonotypes and omits some of them. The sample has roughly 140,000 clones, more than 80% seen once; the top ten hold approximately 3%. Germline CDR1 reads MDHEN; CDR2 reads SYDVKM. The germline V and J ends were trimmed by 4 bases and 2 bases, with 8 bases remaining between them. There are 13 residues in the CDR3. This receptor was taken from a woman in her sixties with active COVID-19. The chain is built from TRBV28 and TRBJ1-2; perhaps TRBD1 as D (5 bases). Sequencing input: peripheral blood. The CDR3 DNA reads TGTGCCAGCAGTTCCAGGGTCAACTATGGCTACACCTTC. As protein: CASSSRVNYGYTF.